This entry features one T cell receptor beta chain sequence. Its antigen is currently unknown. Expressed TCRB transcripts got sequenced, as all isolated RNA was reverse transcribed. Sequencing was performed with immunoSEQ multiplex PCR; in TCRdb, only in-frame clones are kept and a portion is missing. The repertoire has 310,000 or so clones, around 9% of them found once; the top ten carry less than 1.2%. The CDR3 spans 15 residues. V gave up 5 bases and J gave up 6 bases, with 16 bases separating them. Germline V lookup: CDR1 SGHTA, CDR2 FQGNSA. This sample is drawn from a study of beta chain features in type 1 diabetes. Points from the study as a whole: Across all four CD4+ subsets, people with type 1 diabetes showed modestly shorter TCRB CDR3s.

This TCR derives from a man aged 25-45 years with type 1 diabetes. The specimen was central memory CD4+ T cells from blood. The V and J genes are TRBV7-2 and TRBJ2-2; possibly TRBD1 or TRBD2 for D (7 bases each). The CDR3 sequence: CASSQQGGGPGELFF. CDR3 DNA sequence: TGTGCCAGCAGCCAACAGGGAGGGGGCCCCGGGGAGCTGTTTTTT.